The entry that follows covers one TCR beta chain sequence. Its antigen remains unidentified. Time point defined: cycle 4 day 1 (C4D1), after more than 5 weeks of nivolumab. Autologous stem cell transplantation was followed by relapse in every patient, and brentuximab vedotin exposure varied. The table came from immunoSEQ multiplex PCR; TCRdb's copy has only in-frame clones and leaves some out. This sample has roughly 86,000 clones, with under 85% found just once. J was trimmed by 5 bases and V by 5 bases; bases with no gene match: 7. This CDR3 has 14 amino acids. Germline V gene data show CDR1 as SGHAT and CDR2 as FQNNGV. This specimen belongs to a study of PD-1 blockade in classical Hodgkin lymphoma. At the level of the study: Nivolumab dosing for patients was 3 mg/kg, administered intravenously every 2 weeks.

Study conclusions and caveats: Partial responders and progressors had significantly lower baseline TCR diversity. Newly diagnosed patients were reported to exhibit reduced baseline TCR diversity relative to healthy donors.

This chain uses TRBV11-2 with TRBJ2-5; 8 positions match TRBD2. This specimen was peripheral blood mononuclear cells (PBMCs), taken before the fourth cycle of nivolumab. This TCR was sampled from a human donor with classical Hodgkin lymphoma. The CDR3 DNA reads as TGTGCCAGCAGCCCAATAGCGGGATACGAGACCCAGTACTTC. It is translated as CASSPIAGYETQYF.